The 11 T cell receptor beta chains given below trace back to one sample, sequenced in a study of CD8 T cells in ankylosing spondylitis. TCRdb reprocessed the 5' RACE reads via MiXCR and lists one record per CDR3 protein. The sample shows a few hundred thousand distinct CDR3 sequences, 15% to 20% of them seen only once. Source material: blood, either unsorted or a sorted T cell fraction (not recorded which). The origin of the receptors is a male donor with ankylosing spondylitis or in good health (not recorded which).

This chain connects TRBV20-1 to TRBJ2-3; 9 bases match TRBD2. CDR3 length equals 13 residues. V lost 7 bases to trimming and J lost 7 bases; unmatched junction nucleotides: 9. CDR1 is DFQATT, CDR2 SNEGSKA, per germline (reference sequence). DNA of the CDR3: TGCAGTGGTTGGGGGTCTAGCGGGAATACGCAGTATTTT. Its translation: CSGWGSSGNTQYF.

The sample holds a few counts of this clonotype. The rearrangement uses TRBV11-2 and TRBJ2-3, with TRBD2 identical over 8 bases. CDR1 and CDR2 (germline): SGHAT, FQNNGV. The CDR3 loop spans 18 amino acids. V dropped 0 bases and J dropped 3; count of bases not matched to a gene: 11. For the CDR3, the DNA is TGTGCCAGCAGCTTAGATCCGGGTAGCGGGGTAAGGACAGATACGCAGTATTTT. Its translation: CASSLDPGSGVRTDTQYF.

This sequence joins TRBV7-8 and TRBJ2-7; 8 bases are a match to TRBD1. CDR1 and CDR2 from the germline V gene are SGHVS and FQNEAQ. The CDR3 has 15 residues. Trimming cost V 8 bases and J 4 bases; bases outside gene matches: 13. The CDR3 nucleotides are TGTGCCAGCGCAGCACCTGACAGGGGAGGATACGAGCAGTACTTC. Amino acids: CASAAPDRGGYEQYF.

The rearrangement links TRBV20-1 to TRBJ2-7; D possibly corresponds to TRBD2 (6 bases). Germline V gene data show CDR1 as DFQATT and CDR2 as SNEGSKA (reference sequence). With 0 bases removed from V and 0 bases from J, the gap between germline ends came to 12 bases. CDR3 size: 15 residues. The CDR3 nucleotides read TGCAGTGCTAGAGAATTTACTAGCTTCTCCTACGAGCAGTACTTC. Translation: CSAREFTSFSYEQYF.

This clonotype has just a few counts. The V gene is TRBV4-1, the J gene TRBJ1-4; no clear D gene. With 0 bases removed from V and 0 bases from J, the gap between germline ends came to 5 bases. Germline V gives CDR1 MGHRA, CDR2 YSYEKL. CDR3 size: 15 residues. CDR3 loop: CASSQESPTNEKLFF. The CDR3 region has the DNA TGCGCCAGCAGCCAAGAGAGCCCAACTAATGAAAAACTGTTTTTT.

This clonotype has a handful of counts. This sequence joins TRBV7-6 and TRBJ2-1, with TRBD2 matching over 7 bases. J lost 4 bases, V lost 5 bases, and 8 bases had no gene match. In germline, CDR1 is SGHVS, CDR2 FNYEAQ. The CDR3 runs 15 residues. The CDR3 here is CASSVTSAPYNEQFF. As DNA, the CDR3 is TGTGCCAGCAGCGTCACTAGCGCTCCATACAATGAGCAGTTCTTC.

This clonotype appeared a few times. The chain is built from TRBV11-2 and TRBJ2-1, with D perhaps given as TRBD1 or TRBD2 (6 bases each). The CDR3 spans 17 residues. Trimming left V 5 bases short and J 0 bases short, with 17 bases between. Germline V gene lookup returns CDR1 SGHAT and CDR2 FQNNGV. CDR3 in DNA: TGTGCCAGCAGCCCGAAAGTAGGGGGGCCCTCCTACAATGAGCAGTTCTTC. Amino acid sequence: CASSPKVGGPSYNEQFF.

The V and J genes are TRBV4-2 and TRBJ2-1; a weak D match, TRBD2 (7 bases). The CDR3 spans 16 residues. CDR1 LGHNA and CDR2 YNFKEQ come from the germline V gene. V lost 4 bases and J lost 7, with 20 bases in between. CDR3 nucleotides: TGTGCCAGCAGCCCCCCTCCAGGGGAGGGGTGGAATGAGCAGTTCTTC. Translating it yields CASSPPPGEGWNEQFF.

This chain's CDR3 is CSVVGSPYGYTF. In nucleotides, the CDR3 is TGCAGCGTTGTTGGATCCCCCTATGGCTACACCTTC. The gene calls are TRBV29-1 and TRBJ1-2; no firm D call. The CDR3 covers 12 residues. The germline CDR1 and CDR2 sequences are SQVTM and ANQGSEA. Trimming pared 4 bases from V and 4 bases from J, leaving 10 bases between.

V is TRBV13 and J is TRBJ1-4, with D perhaps TRBD1 (6 bases). In germline, CDR1 is PRHDT, CDR2 FYEKMQ (reference sequence). V lost 5 bases and J lost 8, with 15 bases in between. This CDR3 region has 14 residues. The CDR3 here is CASSRRGVEEKLFF. The CDR3 coding sequence is TGTGCCAGCAGCCGTAGGGGGGTTGAGGAAAAACTGTTTTTT.

The sample holds a few counts of this clonotype. The chain uses TRBV14 and TRBJ2-7; a weak D match, TRBD2 (6 bases). V was shortened by 6 bases and J by 3 bases, with 21 bases between the two germline ends. The germline gives CDR1 SGHDN, CDR2 FVKESK. The CDR3 sequence is 16 residues long. CDR3 DNA sequence: TGTGCCAGCAGTCAATCGCGGGGCCTACGCCGCTACGAGCAGTACTTC. Translation gives CASSQSRGLRRYEQYF. Variable domain in full (rest from reference TRBV14 and TRBJ2-7): EAGVTQFPSHSVIEKGQTVTLRCDPISGHDNLYWYRRVMGKEIKFLLHFVKESKQDESGMPNNRFLAERTGGTYSTLKVQPAELEDSGVYFCASSQSRGLRRYEQYFGPGTRLTVT.